This TCR beta chain was observed in a study of OX40 agonist ivuxolimab in advanced cancers. Broader study findings: At 0.1 to 3.0 mg/kg and by week 6, CD4+ and CD8+ T cells in the blood had expanded clonally. No determination was made of the antigen specificity of the expanded peripheral T cells. The study found that CD8+ T cells averaged more expanded clones than CD4+.

Sequencing was performed with immunoSEQ multiplex PCR; in TCRdb, only in-frame clones are kept and a portion is missing. The profile covers about 64,000 clones, with 87% appearing a single time and approximately 2.5% taken by the ten largest. This clone was seen more than once but under ten times. As yet, its antigen is unknown. The V gene's germline CDR1 is ENHRY and CDR2 SYGVKD. The CDR3 has 11 amino acids. The V gene lost 3 bases and the J gene lost 4 bases, with 3 bases spanning the gap. V usage is TRBV10-3 and J usage is TRBJ1-1; unclear D gene. This sequence originates from an adult with an advanced solid tumor such as melanoma, head and neck, liver or kidney cancer. This sample comprised CD4+ or CD8+ T cells sorted from blood, obtained in a trial of the OX40 agonist ivuxolimab. As DNA, the CDR3 is TGTGCCATCAGTGACGGCACTGAAGCTTTCTTT. This sequence encodes CAISDGTEAFF.